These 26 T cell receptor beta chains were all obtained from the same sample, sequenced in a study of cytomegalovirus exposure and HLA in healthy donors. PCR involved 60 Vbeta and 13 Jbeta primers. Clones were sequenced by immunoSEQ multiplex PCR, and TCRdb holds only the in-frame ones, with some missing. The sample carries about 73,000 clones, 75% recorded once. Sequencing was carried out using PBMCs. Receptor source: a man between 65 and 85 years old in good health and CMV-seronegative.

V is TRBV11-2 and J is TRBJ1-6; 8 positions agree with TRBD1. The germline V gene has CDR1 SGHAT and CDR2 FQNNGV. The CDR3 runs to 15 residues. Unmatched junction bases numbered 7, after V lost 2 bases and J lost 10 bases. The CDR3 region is CASSLQGALGSPLHF. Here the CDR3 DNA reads TGTGCCAGCAGCTTACAGGGGGCTCTCGGGTCACCCCTCCACTTT.

CDR3 in amino acids: CASSRQNTEAFF. In DNA, the CDR3 is TGTGCCAGCAGCCGACAGAACACTGAAGCTTTCTTT. This chain connects TRBV6-6 to TRBJ1-1; D remains unclear. This CDR3 is built from 12 residues. Germline lookup yields CDR1 MNHNY and CDR2 SVGAGI (reference sequence). V was cut by 6 bases and J by 1 base, with 6 bases left in between.

In nucleotides, the CDR3 is TGTGCCAGCAGTTTATTGGGTCGGGACAGGATAAGGAATTCACCCCTCCACTTT. It encodes CASSLLGRDRIRNSPLHF. The chain joins TRBV27 to TRBJ1-6; 8 bases fit TRBD1. CDR3 size: 18 residues. Trimming took 1 base from V and 7 from J; bases not matched to a gene: 12. Germline V lookup: CDR1 MNHEY, CDR2 SMNVEV (reference sequence).

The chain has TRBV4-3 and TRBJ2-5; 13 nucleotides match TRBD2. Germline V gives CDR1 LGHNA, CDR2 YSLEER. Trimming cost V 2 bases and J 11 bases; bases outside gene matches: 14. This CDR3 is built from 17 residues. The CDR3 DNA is TGCGCCAGCAGCCAAAGACTAGCGGGAGGCCCTTTGCAAGGGCAGTACTTC. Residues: CASSQRLAGGPLQGQYF.

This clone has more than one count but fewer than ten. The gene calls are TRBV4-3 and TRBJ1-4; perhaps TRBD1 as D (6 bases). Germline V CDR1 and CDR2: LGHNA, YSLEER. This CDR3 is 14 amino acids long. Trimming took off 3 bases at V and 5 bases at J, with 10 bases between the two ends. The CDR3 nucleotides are TGCGCCAGCAGCCATCTGGACAGCAATGAAAAACTGTTTTTT. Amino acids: CASSHLDSNEKLFF.

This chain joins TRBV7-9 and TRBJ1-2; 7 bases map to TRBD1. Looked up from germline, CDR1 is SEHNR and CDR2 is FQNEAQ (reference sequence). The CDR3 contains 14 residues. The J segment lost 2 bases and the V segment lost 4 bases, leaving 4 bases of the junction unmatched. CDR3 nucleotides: TGTGCCAGCAGCTCCCAACAGGGGAACTATGGCTACACCTTC. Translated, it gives CASSSQQGNYGYTF.

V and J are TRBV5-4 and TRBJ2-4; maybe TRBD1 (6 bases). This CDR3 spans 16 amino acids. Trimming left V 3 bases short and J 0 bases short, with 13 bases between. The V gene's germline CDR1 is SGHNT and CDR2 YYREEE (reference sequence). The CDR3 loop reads CASSSGQPGAKNIQYF. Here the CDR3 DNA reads TGTGCCAGCAGCTCTGGACAGCCGGGAGCCAAAAACATTCAGTACTTC.

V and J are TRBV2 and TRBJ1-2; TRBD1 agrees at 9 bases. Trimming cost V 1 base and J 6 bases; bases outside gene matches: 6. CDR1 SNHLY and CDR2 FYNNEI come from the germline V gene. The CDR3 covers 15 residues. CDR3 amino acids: CASSEERDRVNGYTF. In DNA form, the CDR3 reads TGTGCCAGCAGTGAAGAGCGGGACAGGGTTAATGGCTACACCTTC.

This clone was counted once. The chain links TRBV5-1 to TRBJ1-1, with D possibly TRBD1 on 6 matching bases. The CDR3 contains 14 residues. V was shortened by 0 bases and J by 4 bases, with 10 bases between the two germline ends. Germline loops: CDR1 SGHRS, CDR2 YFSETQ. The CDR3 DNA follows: TGCGCCAGCAGCTTGGTTCCAGGGGCCACTGAAGCTTTCTTT. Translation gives CASSLVPGATEAFF.

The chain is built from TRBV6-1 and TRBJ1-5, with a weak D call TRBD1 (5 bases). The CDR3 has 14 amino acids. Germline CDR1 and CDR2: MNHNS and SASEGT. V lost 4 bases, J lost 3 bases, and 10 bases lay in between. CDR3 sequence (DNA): TGTGCCAGCAGTGGGACACACAACAATCAGCCCCAGCATTTT. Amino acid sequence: CASSGTHNNQPQHF.

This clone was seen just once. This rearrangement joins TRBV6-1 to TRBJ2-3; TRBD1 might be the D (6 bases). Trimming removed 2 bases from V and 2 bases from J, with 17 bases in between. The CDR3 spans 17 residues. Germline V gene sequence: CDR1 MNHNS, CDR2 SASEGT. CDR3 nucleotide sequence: TGTGCCAGCAGTGAATCTTTTACGGACAGCTACACAGATACGCAGTATTTT. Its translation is CASSESFTDSYTDTQYF.

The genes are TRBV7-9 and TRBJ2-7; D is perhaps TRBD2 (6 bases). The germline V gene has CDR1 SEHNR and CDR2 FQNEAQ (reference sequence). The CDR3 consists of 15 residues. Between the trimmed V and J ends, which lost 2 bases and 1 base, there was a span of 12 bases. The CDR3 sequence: CASSLWRGRSYEQYF. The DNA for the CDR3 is TGTGCCAGCAGCTTATGGCGGGGTCGGTCCTACGAGCAGTACTTC.

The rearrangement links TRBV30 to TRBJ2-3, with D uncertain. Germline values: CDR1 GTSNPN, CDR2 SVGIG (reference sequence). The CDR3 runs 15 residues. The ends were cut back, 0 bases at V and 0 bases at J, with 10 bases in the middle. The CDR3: CAWSVMSWSTDTQYF. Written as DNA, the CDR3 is TGTGCCTGGAGTGTAATGAGTTGGAGCACAGATACGCAGTATTTT.

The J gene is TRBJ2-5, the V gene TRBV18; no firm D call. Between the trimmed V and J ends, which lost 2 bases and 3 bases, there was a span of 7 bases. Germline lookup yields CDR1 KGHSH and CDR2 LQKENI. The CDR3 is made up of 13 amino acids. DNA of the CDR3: TGTGCCAGCTCACCAACAAGTGAAGAGACCCAGTACTTC. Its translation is CASSPTSEETQYF.

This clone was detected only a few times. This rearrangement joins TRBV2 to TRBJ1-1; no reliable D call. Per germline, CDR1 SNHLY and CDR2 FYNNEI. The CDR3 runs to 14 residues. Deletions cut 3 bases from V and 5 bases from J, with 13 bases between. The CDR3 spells CASSDGSSGTEAFF. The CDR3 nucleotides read TGTGCCAGCAGTGATGGCTCCTCGGGGACTGAAGCTTTCTTT.

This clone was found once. The CDR3 nucleotides are TGTGCCAGCAGCGCCAGACTCACAGATACGCAGTATTTT. Protein product: CASSARLTDTQYF. This chain joins TRBV9 and TRBJ2-3; D is unclear. V dropped 3 bases and J dropped 2 bases, with 7 bases sitting between them. Per the germline V gene, CDR1 is SGDLS and CDR2 is YYNGEE. The CDR3 extends over 13 amino acids.

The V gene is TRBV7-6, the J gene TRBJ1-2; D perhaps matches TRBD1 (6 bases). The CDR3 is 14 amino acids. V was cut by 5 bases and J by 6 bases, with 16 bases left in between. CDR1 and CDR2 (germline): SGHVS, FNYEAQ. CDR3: CASSAIQGPDGYTF. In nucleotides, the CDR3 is TGTGCCAGCAGCGCAATACAGGGTCCGGATGGCTACACCTTC.

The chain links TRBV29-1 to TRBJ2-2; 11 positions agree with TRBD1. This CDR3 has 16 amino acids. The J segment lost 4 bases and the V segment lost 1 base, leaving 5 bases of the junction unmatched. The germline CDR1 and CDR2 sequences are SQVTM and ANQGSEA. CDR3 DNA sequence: TGCAGCGTTGAAGGGACAGGGGGCGCCGGCACCGGGGAGCTGTTTTTT. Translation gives CSVEGTGGAGTGELFF.

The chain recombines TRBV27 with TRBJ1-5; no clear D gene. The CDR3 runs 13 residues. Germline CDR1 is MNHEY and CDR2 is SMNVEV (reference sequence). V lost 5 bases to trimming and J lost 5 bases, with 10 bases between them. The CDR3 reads CASSIEEDQPQHF. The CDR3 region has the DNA TGTGCCAGCAGTATAGAAGAGGATCAGCCCCAGCATTTT.

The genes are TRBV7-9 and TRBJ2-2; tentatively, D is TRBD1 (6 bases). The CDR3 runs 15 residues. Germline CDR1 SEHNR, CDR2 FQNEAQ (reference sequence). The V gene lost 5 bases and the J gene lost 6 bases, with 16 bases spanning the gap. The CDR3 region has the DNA TGTGCCAGCAGCAGAACAGGGTTGGGGGCCGGGGAGCTGTTTTTT. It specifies CASSRTGLGAGELFF.

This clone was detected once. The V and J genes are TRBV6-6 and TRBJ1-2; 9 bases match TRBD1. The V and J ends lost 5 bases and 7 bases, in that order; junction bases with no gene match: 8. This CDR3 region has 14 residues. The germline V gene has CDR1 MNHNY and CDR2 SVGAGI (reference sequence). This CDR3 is CASSGLTGGSGYTF. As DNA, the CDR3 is TGTGCCAGCAGTGGCTTGACAGGGGGTTCTGGCTACACCTTC.

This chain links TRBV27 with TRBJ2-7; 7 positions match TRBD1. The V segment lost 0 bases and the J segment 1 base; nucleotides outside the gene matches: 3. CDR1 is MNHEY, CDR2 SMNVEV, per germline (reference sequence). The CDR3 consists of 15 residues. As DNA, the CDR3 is TGTGCCAGCAGTTTATCCCCGGGACAGTCCTACGAGCAGTACTTC. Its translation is CASSLSPGQSYEQYF.

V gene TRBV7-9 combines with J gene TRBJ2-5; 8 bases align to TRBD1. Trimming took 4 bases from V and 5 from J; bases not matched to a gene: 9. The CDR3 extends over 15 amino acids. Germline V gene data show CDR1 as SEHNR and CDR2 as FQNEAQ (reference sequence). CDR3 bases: TGTGCCAGCAGCTATTACCAGGGGGCCAGGGAGACCCAGTACTTC. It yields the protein CASSYYQGARETQYF.

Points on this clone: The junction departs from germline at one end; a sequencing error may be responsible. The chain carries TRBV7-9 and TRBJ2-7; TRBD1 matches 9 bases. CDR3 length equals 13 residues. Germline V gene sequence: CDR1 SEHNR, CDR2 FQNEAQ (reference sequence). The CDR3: CSSSLGGQGEQYF. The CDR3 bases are TGTTCCAGCAGCTTAGGGGGACAGGGCGAGCAGTACTTC.

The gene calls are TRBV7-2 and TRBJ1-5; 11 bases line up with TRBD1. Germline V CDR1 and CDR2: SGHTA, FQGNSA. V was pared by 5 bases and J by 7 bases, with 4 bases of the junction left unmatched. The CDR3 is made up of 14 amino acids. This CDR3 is CASSPWTGGQPQHF. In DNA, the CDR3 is TGTGCCAGCAGCCCTTGGACAGGGGGCCAGCCCCAGCATTTT.

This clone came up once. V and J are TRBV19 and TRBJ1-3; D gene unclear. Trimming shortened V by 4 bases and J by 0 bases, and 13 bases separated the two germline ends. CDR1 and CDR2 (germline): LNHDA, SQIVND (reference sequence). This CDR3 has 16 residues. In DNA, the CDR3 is TGTGCCAGTAGTAGCACCGGGATCACCTCTGGAAACACCATATATTTT. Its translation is CASSSTGITSGNTIYF. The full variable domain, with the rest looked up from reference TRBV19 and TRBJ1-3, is DGGITQSPKYLFRKEGQNVTLSCEQNLNHDAMYWYRQDPGQGLRLIYYSQIVNDFQKGDIAEGYSVSREKKESFPLTVTSAQKNPTAFYLCASSSTGITSGNTIYFGEGSWLTVV.